One and the same sample provided the 21 T cell receptor beta chains below, sequenced in a study of blood T cells in healthy people across ages. A sample-barcoded 5' primer and a J-beta primer mix were used in a second PCR of roughly 6 to 11 cycles. TCRdb processed the 5' RACE reads anew with MiXCR; each CDR3 protein has one entry. The table includes approximately 690,000 distinct CDR3 sequences, around 38% detected once. The sequencing input was blood. All receptors come from a man at least 80 years old in good health.

J is TRBJ2-2 and V is TRBV6-2 or TRBV6-3, with D possibly being TRBD1 or TRBD2 (5 bases each). V was shortened by 7 bases and J by 0 bases, with 12 bases between the two germline ends. Per germline, CDR1 MNHEY and CDR2 SVGEGT. The CDR3 is made up of 15 amino acids. The CDR3, as DNA: TGTGCCAGCACCTTCGGGACCCCGAACACCGGGGAGCTGTTTTTT. Translated, it gives CASTFGTPNTGELFF.

A few counts support this clonotype. The chain has TRBV20-1 and TRBJ2-3, with 7 bases fitting TRBD2. Germline values: CDR1 DFQATT, CDR2 SNEGSKA (reference sequence). V lost 6 bases to trimming and J lost 0 bases; unmatched junction nucleotides: 6. CDR3 length: 14 amino acids. The CDR3 protein is CSAKAGPSTDTQYF. The CDR3 DNA reads as TGCAGTGCAAAAGCGGGGCCTAGCACAGATACGCAGTATTTT.

This clonotype was found a few times. J is TRBJ2-3 and V is TRBV9; TRBD1 agrees at 7 bases. Germline V gene sequence: CDR1 SGDLS, CDR2 YYNGEE. V gave up 4 bases and J gave up 4 bases; unmatched junction bases: 9. The CDR3 length is 15 residues. The CDR3 sequence: CASSTTGNSADTQYF. The CDR3 DNA is TGTGCCAGCAGCACGACAGGGAATTCGGCAGATACGCAGTATTTT.

This clonotype showed up many times. The chain joins TRBV20-1 to TRBJ2-7, with a tentative D call TRBD2 (6 bases). CDR1 DFQATT and CDR2 SNEGSKA come from the germline V gene (reference sequence). Trimming removed 8 bases at V and 0 bases at J, with 11 bases between. There are 12 residues in the CDR3. The CDR3 DNA is TGCAGTACCAGCGGGCTCTCCTACGAGCAGTACTTC. Encoded protein: CSTSGLSYEQYF.

Of note for this clonotype: A much larger clone lies one base from this, so it may be a read error. This chain links TRBV29-1 with TRBJ2-4; 8 nucleotides align to TRBD1. CDR3 length equals 13 residues. CDR1 and CDR2 (germline): SQVTM, ANQGSEA. The trim removed 7 bases at V and 13 bases at J, leaving 15 bases unmatched. CDR3 in amino acids: CSALTGGPYKQYF. The CDR3 DNA is TGCAGCGCACTAACAGGGGGTCCTTACAAGCAGTACTTC.

This clonotype was seen a handful of times. The V gene is TRBV6-6, the J gene TRBJ2-7; TRBD1 matches 10 bases. Germline V gives CDR1 MNHNY, CDR2 SVGAGI (reference sequence). CDR3 length: 13 residues. The CDR3 coding sequence is TGTGGGTCCGGGACAGGGGTCACCTACGAGCAGTACTTC. This codes for CGSGTGVTYEQYF.

V and J are TRBV6-1 and TRBJ1-2; 9 positions match TRBD1. CDR1 is MNHNS, CDR2 SASEGT, per germline. V was clipped by 6 bases and J by 7 bases; unmatched bases: 12. The CDR3 is made up of 15 amino acids. The CDR3 nucleotides are TGTGCCAGCAGACCACCGGGACAGGGAGTTGGTGGCTACACCTTC. Protein product: CASRPPGQGVGGYTF.

This clonotype has a single count. The CDR3 reads CASSQNNRGSYGYTF. The DNA for the CDR3 is TGTGCCAGCAGCCAAAATAACAGGGGTAGCTATGGCTACACCTTC. The J gene is TRBJ1-2, the V gene TRBV3-1; 7 bases fit TRBD1. This CDR3 comprises 15 residues. Germline assignment: CDR1 LGHDT and CDR2 YNNKEL (reference sequence). The J segment lost 4 bases and the V segment lost 2 bases, leaving 7 bases of the junction unmatched.

This clonotype was seen a few times. The J gene is TRBJ2-3, the V gene TRBV5-1; D may be TRBD1 (5 bases). V was cut by 0 bases and J by 5 bases, with 13 bases left in between. This CDR3 has 15 amino acids. Germline-derived CDR1 and CDR2 are SGHRS and YFSETQ. CDR3 sequence reads: CASSLAGLPEDTQYF. The CDR3 DNA is TGCGCCAGCAGCTTGGCAGGGCTCCCCGAAGATACGCAGTATTTT. The full variable domain, rest sourced from reference TRBV5-1 and TRBJ2-3, is KAGVTQTPRYLIKTRGQQVTLSCSPISGHRSVSWYQQTPGQGLQFLFEYFSETQRNKGNFPGRFSGRQFSNSRSEMNVSTLELGDSALYLCASSLAGLPEDTQYFGPGTRLTVL.

The chain recombines TRBV5-1 with TRBJ1-2, with 8 nucleotides matching TRBD1. CDR1 and CDR2 (germline): SGHRS, YFSETQ. V shed 0 bases, J shed 6 bases, and the junction held 10 bases outside the gene matches. The CDR3 is 16 amino acids. The CDR3: CASSLGYGQGRDGYTF. For the CDR3, the DNA is TGCGCCAGCAGCTTGGGCTACGGACAGGGAAGGGATGGCTACACCTTC. The full variable domain, its missing parts supplied by reference TRBV5-1 and TRBJ1-2, is KAGVTQTPRYLIKTRGQQVTLSCSPISGHRSVSWYQQTPGQGLQFLFEYFSETQRNKGNFPGRFSGRQFSNSRSEMNVSTLELGDSALYLCASSLGYGQGRDGYTFGSGTRLTVV.

This clonotype has more than one count but fewer than ten. This rearrangement joins TRBV2 to TRBJ1-4; the D is unclear. Germline loops: CDR1 SNHLY, CDR2 FYNNEI. The V and J ends lost 7 bases and 8 bases respectively, with 14 bases between them. CDR3 length: 13 amino acids. The CDR3 protein is CASTQIRREKLFF. The CDR3 DNA sequence: TGTGCCAGCACCCAAATCCGAAGAGAAAAACTGTTTTTT.

The rearrangement uses TRBV14 and TRBJ2-1; 11 bases map to TRBD2. Germline V gene lookup returns CDR1 SGHDN and CDR2 FVKESK. The CDR3 contains 17 residues. V was pared by 0 bases and J by 8 bases, with 9 bases of the junction left unmatched. CDR3 sequence: CASSQESKLAGVHEQFF. CDR3 nucleotides: TGTGCCAGCAGCCAAGAGTCGAAACTAGCGGGAGTTCATGAGCAGTTCTTC.

The V call is TRBV28, the J call TRBJ2-7, with D maybe TRBD2 (6 bases). This CDR3 spans 14 amino acids. CDR1 MDHEN and CDR2 SYDVKM come from the germline V gene. Deletions cut 6 bases from V and 2 bases from J, with 14 bases between. The CDR3 nucleotides read TGTGCCAGCAGACCGGGACTTCCAACCTACGAGCAGTACTTC. Its translation: CASRPGLPTYEQYF.

This clonotype was seen a few times. The rearrangement uses TRBV6-6 and TRBJ1-6; no firm D call. CDR3 length: 14 residues. The ends were cut back, 6 bases at V and 5 bases at J, with 11 bases in the middle. The germline V gene has CDR1 MNHNY and CDR2 SVGAGI (reference sequence). The CDR3 DNA follows: TGTGCCAGCAGCTACGGCAGAGATAATTCACCCCTCCACTTT. Protein: CASSYGRDNSPLHF.

CDR3 bases: TGTGCCAGTCAAGAGGGGGCGAGCACAGATACGCAGTATTTT. Translating it yields CASQEGASTDTQYF. The rearrangement joins TRBV7-2 to TRBJ2-3; 7 nucleotides line up with TRBD1. Germline values: CDR1 SGHTA, CDR2 FQGNSA. J was trimmed by 0 bases and V by 9 bases; bases with no gene match: 6. CDR3 length equals 14 residues.

V is TRBV7-2 and J is TRBJ2-7; 10 bases are a match to TRBD2. Germline loops: CDR1 SGHTA, CDR2 FQGNSA. The V segment lost 5 bases and the J segment 2 bases; nucleotides outside the gene matches: 6. The CDR3 is 15 residues long. CDR3 DNA: TGTGCCAGCAGCACCACTAGCGGGACTGCCTACGAGCAGTACTTC. Its protein product is CASSTTSGTAYEQYF.

Details on this clonotype: This may be a read error, as it is one base from a much larger clone. V gene TRBV5-5 combines with J gene TRBJ2-5, with D possibly TRBD1 on 6 matching bases. The CDR3 sequence is 13 residues long. In germline, CDR1 is SGHKS, CDR2 YYEKEE (reference sequence). DNA for the CDR3: TGTGCCGGCAGCCCGACAGGTCAAGAGACCCAGTACTTC. Protein sequence: CAGSPTGQETQYF.

The chain uses TRBV5-6 and TRBJ2-7, with D unclear. The germline V gene encodes CDR1 SGHDT and CDR2 YYEEEE. This CDR3 region has 13 residues. Trimming left V 1 base short and J 0 bases short, with 5 bases between. The CDR3, as DNA: TGTGCCAGCAGCTTGTCTATCTCCTACGAGCAGTACTTC. It translates to CASSLSISYEQYF.

CDR3 in DNA: TGCAGCGTTGAAATTTCGGGGGCTGGGTATGGCTACACCTTC. Its protein is CSVEISGAGYGYTF. This sequence joins TRBV29-1 and TRBJ1-2, with D perhaps TRBD1 (6 bases). Germline CDR1 reads SQVTM; CDR2 reads ANQGSEA. The CDR3 is 14 residues long. Deletions cut 2 bases from V and 5 bases from J, with 15 bases between.

This clonotype came up a few times. This chain joins TRBV5-6 and TRBJ2-2; D is possibly TRBD1 (6 bases). The V and J ends lost 4 bases and 4 bases respectively, with 17 bases between them. The germline CDR1 and CDR2 sequences are SGHDT and YYEEEE. The CDR3 has 16 residues. For the CDR3, the DNA is TGTGCCAGCAGCCCCACAGGGAGACTGGGCACCGGGGAGCTGTTTTTT. Translation gives CASSPTGRLGTGELFF. The full variable domain, completed using reference TRBV5-6 and TRBJ2-2, is DAGVTQSPTHLIKTRGQQVTLRCSPKSGHDTVSWYQQALGQGPQFIFQYYEEEERQRGNFPDRFSGHQFPNYSSELNVNALLLGDSALYLCASSPTGRLGTGELFFGEGSRLTVL.

The chain employs TRBV5-4 and TRBJ2-3; D gene uncertain. Germline loops: CDR1 SGHNT, CDR2 YYREEE (reference sequence). The CDR3 length is 14 residues. Trimming took off 1 base at V and 8 bases at J, with 14 bases between the two ends. CDR3 sequence: CASSLRVKMGTQYF. The CDR3 nucleotides are TGTGCCAGCAGCTTGAGGGTCAAGATGGGTACGCAGTATTTT.